Below, 18 T cell receptor beta chains from the same sample are listed, as sequenced in a study of cytomegalovirus exposure and HLA in healthy donors. Clones were read by immunoSEQ multiplex PCR, and TCRdb kept only the in-frame ones, dropping some. This sample has approximately 60,000 clones, with approximately 90% found just once. Source material: PBMCs. Receptors originate from a woman between 18 and 29 years old in good health and CMV-seronegative.

A single count supports this clone. This sequence joins TRBV20-1 and TRBJ2-1; D not resolved. With 6 bases removed from V and 3 bases from J, the gap between germline ends came to 6 bases. This CDR3 has 11 amino acids. Germline values: CDR1 DFQATT, CDR2 SNEGSKA (reference sequence). The CDR3 loop is CSAQNYNEQFF. DNA of the CDR3: TGCAGTGCGCAGAACTACAATGAGCAGTTCTTC.

The rearrangement joins TRBV11-3 to TRBJ2-5, with 7 bases aligning to TRBD1. CDR1 is SGHNT, CDR2 YENEEA, per germline. The V gene end was trimmed by 4 bases and the J gene end by 4 bases; junction bases not matched to a gene: 12. This CDR3 comprises 16 residues. CDR3 in amino acids: CASSSPAGGSGETQYF. CDR3 sequence (DNA): TGTGCCAGCAGCTCGCCGGCAGGGGGATCAGGAGAGACCCAGTACTTC.

The DNA for the CDR3 is TGCGCCAGCAGCTTGTGGGAAGGGGGTACCTACGAGCAGTACTTC. Protein product: CASSLWEGGTYEQYF. The chain recombines TRBV5-1 with TRBJ2-7; possible D gene TRBD1, 6 bases. Germline V gives CDR1 SGHRS, CDR2 YFSETQ. V was pared by 1 base and J by 2 bases, with 13 bases between. The CDR3 runs 15 residues. The full variable domain, completed using reference TRBV5-1 and TRBJ2-7, is KAGVTQTPRYLIKTRGQQVTLSCSPISGHRSVSWYQQTPGQGLQFLFEYFSETQRNKGNFPGRFSGRQFSNSRSEMNVSTLELGDSALYLCASSLWEGGTYEQYFGPGTRLTVT.

V usage is TRBV18 and J usage is TRBJ2-1, with 7 bases matching TRBD2. The CDR3 totals 17 residues. The germline gives CDR1 KGHSH, CDR2 LQKENI. V lost 2 bases, J lost 9 bases, and 16 bases stayed unmatched. The CDR3 nucleotides are TGTGCCAGCTCACCATTATCACCTGGCGGCGGGGGAGGTGAGCAGTTCTTC. Its protein is CASSPLSPGGGGGEQFF.

The gene calls are TRBV29-1 and TRBJ1-3; D remains unclear. The CDR3 consists of 14 residues. Germline assignment: CDR1 SQVTM and CDR2 ANQGSEA. V was trimmed by 6 bases and J by 1 base, leaving 13 bases between them. The CDR3 spells CSVHGVGSGNTIYF. In nucleotides, the CDR3 is TGCAGCGTCCACGGGGTAGGATCTGGAAACACCATATATTTT.

The genes are TRBV7-6 and TRBJ2-5; D perhaps matches TRBD2 (5 bases). Trimming took off 3 bases at V and 5 bases at J, with 16 bases between the two ends. This CDR3 is 15 amino acids long. In germline, CDR1 is SGHVS, CDR2 FNYEAQ. CDR3 DNA sequence: TGTGCCAGCAGCTTCTCTGCTAGCAATTTCGAGACCCAGTACTTC. This translates into CASSFSASNFETQYF. The full variable domain, rest sourced from reference TRBV7-6 and TRBJ2-5, is GAGVSQSPRYKVTKRGQDVALRCDPISGHVSLYWYRQALGQGPEFLTYFNYEAQQDKSGLPNDRFSAERPEGSISTLTIQRTEQRDSAMYRCASSFSASNFETQYFGPGTRLLVL.

This chain uses TRBV23-1 with TRBJ2-7; 7 nucleotides align to TRBD1. TRBV23-1 is noted as an ORF with a role that remains uncertain. Losses at the gene ends were 2 bases for V and 5 bases for J; bases not matched to a gene: 6. CDR3 size: 14 residues. The CDR3 loop is CASSQRGQMDEQYF. The CDR3 DNA is TGCGCCAGCAGTCAAAGGGGGCAGATGGACGAGCAGTACTTC.

The chain has TRBV7-8 and TRBJ2-3; D is perhaps TRBD1 (5 bases). Looked up from germline, CDR1 is SGHVS and CDR2 is FQNEAQ. Trimming removed 5 bases from V and 4 bases from J, with 13 bases in between. This CDR3 has 14 residues. In nucleotides, the CDR3 is TGTGCCAGCAGCGCCCGACAGAATGCAGATACGCAGTATTTT. Translated, it gives CASSARQNADTQYF. Looking up the rest from reference TRBV7-8 and TRBJ2-3 gives the full variable domain: GAGVSQSPRYKVAKRGQDVALRCDPISGHVSLFWYQQALGQGPEFLTYFQNEAQLDKSGLPSDRFFAERPEGSVSTLKIQRTQQEDSAVYLCASSARQNADTQYFGPGTRLTVL.

This clone was detected once. The rearrangement links TRBV23-1 to TRBJ2-2; 10 bases match TRBD1. TRBV23-1 is an ORF, and what it does is uncertain. This CDR3 is 16 amino acids long. V trimming: 4 bases; J trimming: 4 bases; junction bases outside the gene matches: 6. The CDR3 is CASSPRGQGPTGELFF. CDR3 bases: TGCGCCAGCAGTCCCCGGGGACAGGGGCCCACCGGGGAGCTGTTTTTT.

The V gene is TRBV7-9, the J gene TRBJ1-1, with D maybe TRBD1 (5 bases). The CDR3 has 15 residues. V lost 2 bases and J 6 bases, leaving 16 bases between the germline ends. Germline lookup yields CDR1 SEHNR and CDR2 FQNEAQ (reference sequence). The chain's CDR3 is CASSLPGREGAEAFF. CDR3 nucleotides: TGTGCCAGCAGCTTACCGGGCAGGGAAGGCGCTGAAGCTTTCTTT.

This chain joins TRBV6-1 and TRBJ1-1, with 8 bases identical to TRBD1. The germline V gene has CDR1 MNHNS and CDR2 SASEGT. This CDR3 spans 14 amino acids. V was clipped by 8 bases and J by 4 bases; unmatched bases: 9. The CDR3 DNA is TGTGCCAGCCGGACAGGGCCTTCTCGCACTGAAGCTTTCTTT. Its translation: CASRTGPSRTEAFF.

This sequence joins TRBV20-1 and TRBJ1-1, with a weak D call TRBD1 (5 bases). Germline V lookup: CDR1 DFQATT, CDR2 SNEGSKA (reference sequence). The V end lost 6 bases, the J end lost 7 bases, and 9 bases lay between the germline ends. The CDR3 covers 10 residues. In DNA, the CDR3 is TGCAGTGCAACCGACAGTGAAGCTTTCTTT. This translates into CSATDSEAFF.

The V call is TRBV9, the J call TRBJ2-7, with TRBD1 identical over 7 bases. V was pared by 3 bases and J by 5 bases, with 8 bases of the junction left unmatched. In germline, CDR1 is SGDLS, CDR2 YYNGEE. The CDR3 loop spans 14 amino acids. The CDR3: CASSGQGPLDEQYF. The CDR3 nucleotides read TGTGCCAGCAGCGGACAGGGACCGCTGGACGAGCAGTACTTC.

The rearrangement joins TRBV11-3 to TRBJ2-2; TRBD2 agrees at 9 bases. J gave up 2 bases and V 1 base, and 2 bases lay outside the gene matches. The CDR3 runs to 16 residues. Germline loops: CDR1 SGHNT, CDR2 YENEEA. The CDR3 is CASSLGTSVNTGELFF. As DNA, the CDR3 is TGTGCCAGCAGCTTAGGGACTAGCGTAAACACCGGGGAGCTGTTTTTT.

The chain couples TRBV4-1 to TRBJ2-1, with TRBD2 identical over 9 bases. Trimming at V came to 1 base and at J to 5 bases, leaving 15 bases not matched to a gene. CDR1 is MGHRA and CDR2 is YSYEKL in the germline V gene. This CDR3 is 19 amino acids long. The DNA for the CDR3 is TGCGCCAGCAGCCAAGTTCTCCAGCGGGGGGTTATGGGCCACAATGAGCAGTTCTTC. It translates to CASSQVLQRGVMGHNEQFF.

The genes are TRBV25-1 and TRBJ1-1; TRBD1 agrees at 7 bases. Germline V lookup: CDR1 MGHDK, CDR2 SYGVNS. This CDR3 region has 12 residues. Unmatched junction bases numbered 4, after V lost 7 bases and J lost 5 bases. DNA of the CDR3: TGTGCCAGCATTGCGACAGGGACTGAAGCTTTCTTT. It codes for CASIATGTEAFF.

In its sample, this clone was seen once. This CDR3 is CAISESNRPHEQYF. DNA for the CDR3: TGTGCCATCAGTGAGTCTAACAGGCCCCACGAGCAGTACTTC. This chain connects TRBV10-3 to TRBJ2-7; possibly TRBD1 for D (5 bases). Germline V gene data show CDR1 as ENHRY and CDR2 as SYGVKD. The V gene lost 0 bases and the J gene lost 5 bases, with 11 bases spanning the gap. CDR3 size: 14 residues.

The gene calls are TRBV4-2 and TRBJ2-7, with D perhaps matching TRBD2 (6 bases). V shed 0 bases and J shed 6 bases, with 18 bases lying between them. The CDR3 sequence is 16 residues long. Germline CDR1 reads LGHNA; CDR2 reads YNFKEQ. The CDR3 DNA reads as TGTGCCAGCAGCCAAGATCGGGCTACTAGCCTCGGCGAGCAGTACTTC. Protein sequence: CASSQDRATSLGEQYF.